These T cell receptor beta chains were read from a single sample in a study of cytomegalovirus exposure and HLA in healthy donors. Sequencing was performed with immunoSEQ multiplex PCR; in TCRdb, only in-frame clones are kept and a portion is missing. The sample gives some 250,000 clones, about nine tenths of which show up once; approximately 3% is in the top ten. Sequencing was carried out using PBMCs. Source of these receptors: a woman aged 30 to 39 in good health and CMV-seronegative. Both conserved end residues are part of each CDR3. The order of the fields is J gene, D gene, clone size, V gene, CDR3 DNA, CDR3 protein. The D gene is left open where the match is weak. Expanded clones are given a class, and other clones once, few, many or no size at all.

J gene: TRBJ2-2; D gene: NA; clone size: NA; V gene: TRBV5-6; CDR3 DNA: TGTGCCAGCAGCCCCGGGGTGTCGGGCGGGGAGCTGTTTTTT; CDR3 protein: CASSPGVSGGELFF
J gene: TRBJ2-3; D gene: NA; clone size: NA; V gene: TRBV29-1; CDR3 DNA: TGCAGCGTTGGTACAGATACGCAGTATTTT; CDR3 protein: CSVGTDTQYF
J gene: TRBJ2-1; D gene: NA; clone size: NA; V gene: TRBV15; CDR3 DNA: TGTGCCACCAGCAGAGATTTCGGCGGCGCGCCGCAGTTCTTC; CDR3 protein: CATSRDFGGAPQFF
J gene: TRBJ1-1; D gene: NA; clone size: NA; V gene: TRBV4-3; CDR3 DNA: TGCGCCAGCAGCCAAGATCTCCCGAACACTGAAGCTTTCTTT; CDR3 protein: CASSQDLPNTEAFF
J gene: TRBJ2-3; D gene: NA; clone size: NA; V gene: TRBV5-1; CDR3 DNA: TGCGCCAGCAGCTTGTACGGCACAGATACGCAGTATTTT; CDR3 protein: CASSLYGTDTQYF
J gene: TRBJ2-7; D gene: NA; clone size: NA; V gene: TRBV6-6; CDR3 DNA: TGTGCCAGCAGTTTGATATACGAGCAGTACTTC; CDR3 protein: CASSLIYEQYF
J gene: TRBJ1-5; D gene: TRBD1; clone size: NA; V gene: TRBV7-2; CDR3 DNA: TGTGCCAGCAGCGTTCGACAGGGGGCCGGCCAGCCCCAGCATTTT; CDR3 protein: CASSVRQGAGQPQHF
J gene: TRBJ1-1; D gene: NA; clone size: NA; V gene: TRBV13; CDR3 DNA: TGTGCCAGCAGCTTAGGCCGAGCGGGGAACACTGAAGCTTTCTTT; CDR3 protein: CASSLGRAGNTEAFF
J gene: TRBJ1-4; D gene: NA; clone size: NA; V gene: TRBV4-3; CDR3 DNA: TGCGCCAGCAGCCGGCCCCCGGGTGATGGAAGTGAAAAACTGTTTTTT; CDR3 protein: CASSRPPGDGSEKLFF
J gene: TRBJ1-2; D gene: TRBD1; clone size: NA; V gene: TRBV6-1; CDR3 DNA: TGTGCCAGCAGTGAGGGACAGGGGTATGGCTACACCTTC; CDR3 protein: CASSEGQGYGYTF
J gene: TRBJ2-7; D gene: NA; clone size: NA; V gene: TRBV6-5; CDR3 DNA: TGTGCCAGCAGCTATACAGGGACCCACGAGCAGTACTTC; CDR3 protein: CASSYTGTHEQYF
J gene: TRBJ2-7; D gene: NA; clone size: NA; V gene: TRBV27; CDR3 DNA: TGTGCCAGCAGTAAAGGGGGGGAGCAGTACTTC; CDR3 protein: CASSKGGEQYF
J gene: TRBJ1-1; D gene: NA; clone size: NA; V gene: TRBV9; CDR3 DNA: TGTGCCAGCAGCGTAGAAGGGAAGCTTTTCTTT; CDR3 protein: CASSVEGKLFF
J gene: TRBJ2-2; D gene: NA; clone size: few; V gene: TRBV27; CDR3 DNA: TGTGCCAGCAGTACAACTACCGGGGAGCTGTTTTTT; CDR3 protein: CASSTTTGELFF
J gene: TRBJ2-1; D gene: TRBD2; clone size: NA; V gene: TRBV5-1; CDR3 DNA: TGCGCCAGCAGCCTCCCCCCTAGCGGGAGGGCCGGGGAGCAGTTCTTC; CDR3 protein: CASSLPPSGRAGEQFF
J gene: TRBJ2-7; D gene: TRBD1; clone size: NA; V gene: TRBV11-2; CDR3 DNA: TGTGCCAGCAGCTTAGGGACAGGGACCTTCGAGCAGTACTTC; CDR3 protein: CASSLGTGTFEQYF
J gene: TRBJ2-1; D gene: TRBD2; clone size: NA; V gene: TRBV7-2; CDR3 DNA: TGTGCCAGCAGCTTAGACCCGGGACTAGCTCCGGGTGAGCAGTTCTTC; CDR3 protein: CASSLDPGLAPGEQFF
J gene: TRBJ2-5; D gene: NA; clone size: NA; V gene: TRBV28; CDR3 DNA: TGTGCCAGCAGTTTAGTGGAACGGACGGATCAAGAGACCCAGTACTTC; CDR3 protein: CASSLVERTDQETQYF
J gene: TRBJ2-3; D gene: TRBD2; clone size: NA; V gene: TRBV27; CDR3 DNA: TGTGCCAGCCGACTAGCGGGCACAGATACGCAGTATTTT; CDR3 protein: CASRLAGTDTQYF
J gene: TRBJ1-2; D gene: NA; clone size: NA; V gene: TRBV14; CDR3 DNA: TGTGCCAGCAGCCAAGGCGGTAACTATGGCTACACCTTC; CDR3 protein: CASSQGGNYGYTF
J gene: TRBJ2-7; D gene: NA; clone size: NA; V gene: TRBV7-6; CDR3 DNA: TGTGCCAGCAGCTTAGGCGAGGGTATACCCTACGAGCAGTACTTC; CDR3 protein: CASSLGEGIPYEQYF
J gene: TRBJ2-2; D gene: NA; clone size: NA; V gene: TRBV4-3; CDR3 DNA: TGCGCCAGCAGCCGGACACCCACGCTGTTTTTT; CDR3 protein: CASSRTPTLFF
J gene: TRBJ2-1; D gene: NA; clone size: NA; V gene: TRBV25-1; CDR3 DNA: TGTGCCAGCAGTGAATACAATGAGCAGTTCTTC; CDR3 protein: CASSEYNEQFF
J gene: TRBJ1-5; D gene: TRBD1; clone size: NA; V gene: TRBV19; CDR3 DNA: TGTGCCAGTACCCCCCCCCGGGACAGGGAGCATCAGCCCCAGCATTTT; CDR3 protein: CASTPPRDREHQPQHF
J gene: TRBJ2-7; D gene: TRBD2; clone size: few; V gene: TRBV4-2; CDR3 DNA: TGTGCCAGCAGCCACCGACTAGCGGGAGAGTACGAGCAGTACTTC; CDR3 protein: CASSHRLAGEYEQYF
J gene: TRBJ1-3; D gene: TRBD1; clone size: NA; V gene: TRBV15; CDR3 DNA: TGTGCCACCAGCAGAGTGAGGGCAGGGGGCGCTTCTGGAAACACCATATATTTT; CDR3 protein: CATSRVRAGGASGNTIYF
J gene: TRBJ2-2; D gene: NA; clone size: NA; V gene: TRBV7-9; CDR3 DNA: TGTGCCAGCAGCTTTGAGGGTACCGGGGAGCTGTTTTTT; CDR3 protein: CASSFEGTGELFF
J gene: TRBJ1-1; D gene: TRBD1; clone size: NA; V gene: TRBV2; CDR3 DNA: TGTGCCAGCGGGCGACAGGGGTACACTGAAGCTTTCTTT; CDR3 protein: CASGRQGYTEAFF
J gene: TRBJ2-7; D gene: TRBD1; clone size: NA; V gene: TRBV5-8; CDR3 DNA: TGTGCCAGCAGCTTGGGACAGGGGGCATCCTACGAGCAGTACTTC; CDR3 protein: CASSLGQGASYEQYF
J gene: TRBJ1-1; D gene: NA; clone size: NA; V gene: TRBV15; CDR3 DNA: TGTGCCACCAGCAGATCTCGCGTCGGGGGGAACACTGAAGCTTTCTTT; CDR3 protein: CATSRSRVGGNTEAFF